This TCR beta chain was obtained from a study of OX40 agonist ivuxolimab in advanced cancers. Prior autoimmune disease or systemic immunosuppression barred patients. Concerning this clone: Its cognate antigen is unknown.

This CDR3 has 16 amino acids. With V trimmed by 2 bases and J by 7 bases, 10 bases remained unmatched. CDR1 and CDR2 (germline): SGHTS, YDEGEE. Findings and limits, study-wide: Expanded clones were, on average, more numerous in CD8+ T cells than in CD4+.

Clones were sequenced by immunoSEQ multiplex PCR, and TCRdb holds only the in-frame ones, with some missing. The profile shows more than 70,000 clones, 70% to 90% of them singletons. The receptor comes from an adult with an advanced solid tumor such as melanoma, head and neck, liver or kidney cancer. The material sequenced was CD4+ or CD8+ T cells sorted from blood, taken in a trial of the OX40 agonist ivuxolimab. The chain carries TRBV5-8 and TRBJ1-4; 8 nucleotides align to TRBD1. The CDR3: CASSFYRTGNSEKLFF. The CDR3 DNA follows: TGTGCCAGCAGCTTTTATCGGACAGGGAACAGTGAAAAACTGTTTTTT. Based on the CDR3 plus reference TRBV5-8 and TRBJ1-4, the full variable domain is EAGVTQSPTHLIKTRGQQATLRCSPISGHTSVYWYQQALGLGLQFLLWYDEGEERNRGNFPPRFSGRQFPNYSSELNVNALELEDSALYLCASSFYRTGNSEKLFFGSGTQLSVL.